The source of this T cell receptor beta chain is a study of beta chain features in type 1 diabetes. This CDR3 region has 15 residues. V lost 2 bases and J lost 0, with 8 bases in between. The germline V gene encodes CDR1 SGHTA and CDR2 FQGNSA. Whole-study results and caveats: A closer apparent resemblance between naive, central memory and Treg TCRB repertoires was seen in patients than in healthy donors. Patients and controls would be equally affected if PCR favored shorter templates. VDJ junctions sequenced from type 1 diabetes patients showed fewer insertions and more deletions. In all four CD4+ subsets, TCRB CDR3 length was significantly, moderately reduced in type 1 diabetes.

On this clone: Its antigen is unknown.

The study reverse transcribed the entire isolated RNA, so it sequenced expressed TCRB transcripts. Sequenced by immunoSEQ multiplex PCR; TCRdb stores in-frame clones only, minus some. This sample has 20,000 to 25,000 clones, with 68% found just once. The sample taken for sequencing was stem cell memory CD4+ T cells from blood. This sequence was found in a middle-aged woman with type 1 diabetes. This chain uses TRBV7-2 with TRBJ2-1, with a weak D call TRBD2 (5 bases). CDR3 nucleotide sequence: TGTGCCAGCAGCTTAAGTGGGAGCTCCTACAATGAGCAGTTCTTC. Translated, it gives CASSLSGSSYNEQFF.